These 2 T cell receptor beta chains share one sample of origin, sequenced in a study of T cell repertoires in cytomegalovirus infection. Each CDR3 protein gets one entry after TCRdb re-called the reads with MiXCR. Of 100,000 or so distinct CDR3 sequences in the sample, about 31% are singletons; the top ten hold more than 70%. These TCRs' antigens remain unknown. The sample was CD8+ T cells from cultured PBMCs, taken from culture after CMV antigen stimulation. The receptors were gathered from a human donor in good health (CMV status not recorded). Some clones in this sample may be carry-over from other donors' samples.

The V and J genes are TRBV7-9 and TRBJ2-7; D call uncertain. The germline gives CDR1 SEHNR, CDR2 FQNEAQ (reference sequence). The CDR3 is 11 residues long. Trimming left V 5 bases short and J 7 bases short, with 9 bases between. CDR3 sequence: CASSGPGEQYF. In DNA form, the CDR3 reads TGTGCCAGCAGCGGACCCGGGGAGCAGTACTTC. Variable domain in full (rest from reference TRBV7-9 and TRBJ2-7): DTGVSQNPRHKITKRGQNVTFRCDPISEHNRLYWYRQTLGQGPEFLTYFQNEAQLEKSRLLSDRFSAERPKGSFSTLEIQRTEQGDSAMYLCASSGPGEQYFGPGTRLTVT.

With respect to this clonotype: This sequence may be a read error, since a much larger clone differs from it by one base. The CDR3 does not close with the conserved phenylalanine or tryptophan, likely indicating a read error. The chain has TRBV12-3 or TRBV12-4 and TRBJ2-1; 7 bases match TRBD2. This CDR3 has 16 amino acids. V lost 5 bases and J lost 3; bases outside the gene matches: 10. CDR3 nucleotides: TGTGCCAGCAGTCACCTCGGGGGGTCGGACTACAATGAGCAGTTCATC. Translated: CASSHLGGSDYNEQFI.